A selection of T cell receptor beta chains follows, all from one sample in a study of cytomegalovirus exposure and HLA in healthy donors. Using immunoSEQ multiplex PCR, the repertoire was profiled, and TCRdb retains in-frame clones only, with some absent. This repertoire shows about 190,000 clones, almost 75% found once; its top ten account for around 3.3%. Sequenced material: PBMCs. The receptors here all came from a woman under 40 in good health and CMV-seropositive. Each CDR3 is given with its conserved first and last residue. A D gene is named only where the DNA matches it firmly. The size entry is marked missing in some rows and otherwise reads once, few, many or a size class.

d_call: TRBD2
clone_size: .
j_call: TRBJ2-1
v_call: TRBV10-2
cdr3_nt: TGCGCCAGCAAACCGGGACTAGCGGGTGAGCAGTTCTTC
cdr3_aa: CASKPGLAGEQFF

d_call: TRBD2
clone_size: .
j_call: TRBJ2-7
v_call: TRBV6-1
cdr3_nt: TGTGCCAGCAGTGAAGATGGTAGCGGGACTTACGAGCAGTACTTC
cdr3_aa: CASSEDGSGTYEQYF

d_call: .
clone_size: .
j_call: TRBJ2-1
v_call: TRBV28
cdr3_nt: TGTGCCAGCAGTTCGCGGGGAGTGGGCTCCAATGAGCAGTTCTTC
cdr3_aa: CASSSRGVGSNEQFF

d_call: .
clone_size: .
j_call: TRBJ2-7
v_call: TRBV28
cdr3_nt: TGTGCCAGCAGAACTCGGGACTGGGCGTCCTACGAGCAGTACTTC
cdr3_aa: CASRTRDWASYEQYF

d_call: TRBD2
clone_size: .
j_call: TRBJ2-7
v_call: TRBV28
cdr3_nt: TGTGCCAGCAGTTTACTAGCGGGAGAGCAGTACTTC
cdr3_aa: CASSLLAGEQYF

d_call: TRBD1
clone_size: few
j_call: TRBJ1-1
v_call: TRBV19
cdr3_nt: TGTGCCAGTAGCCTTGGGACAGGGAAAACTGAAGCTTTCTTT
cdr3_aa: CASSLGTGKTEAFF

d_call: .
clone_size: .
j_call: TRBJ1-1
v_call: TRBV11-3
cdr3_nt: TGTGCCAGCAGGCAGGGATGGAAAGGGAAGGTCACTGAAGCTTTCTTT
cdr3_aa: CASRQGWKGKVTEAFF

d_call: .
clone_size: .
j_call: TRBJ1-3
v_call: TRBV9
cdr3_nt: TGTGCCAGCTCGCAGGGAGGCTCTGGAAACACCATATATTTT
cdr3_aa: CASSQGGSGNTIYF

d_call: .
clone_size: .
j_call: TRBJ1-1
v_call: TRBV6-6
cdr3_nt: TGTGTCAGCAGTTACGGGGGGGCTGAGAACACTGAAGCTTTCTTT
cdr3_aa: CVSSYGGAENTEAFF

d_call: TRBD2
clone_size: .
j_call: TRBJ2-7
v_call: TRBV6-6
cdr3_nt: TGTGCCAGCAGCCGAAATAGCGGGAGTTCCCCTCCCTGGCAGTACTTC
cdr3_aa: CASSRNSGSSPPWQYF

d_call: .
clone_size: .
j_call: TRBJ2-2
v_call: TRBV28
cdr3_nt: TGTGCCAGCAGTCTTTCCGGGGGGAACACCGGGGAGCTGTTTTTT
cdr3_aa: CASSLSGGNTGELFF

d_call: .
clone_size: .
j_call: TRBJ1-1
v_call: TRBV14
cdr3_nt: TGTGCCAGCAGCCAACATCCGTTAACTGCTTTCTTT
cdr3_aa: CASSQHPLTAFF

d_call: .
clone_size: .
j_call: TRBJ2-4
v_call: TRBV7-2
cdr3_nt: TGTGCCAGCAGCTTCTCCCGGGACATTCAGTACTTC
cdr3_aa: CASSFSRDIQYF

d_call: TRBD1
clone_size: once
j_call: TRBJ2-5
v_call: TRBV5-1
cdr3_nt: TGCGCCAGCAGCTCCTATAACTCAGGGACAGGGGTTCGCGGGGAGACCCAGTACTTC
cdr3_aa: CASSSYNSGTGVRGETQYF

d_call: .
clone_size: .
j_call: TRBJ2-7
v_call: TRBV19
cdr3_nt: TGTGCCAGTAGTATCCGGGGAGAGCCCTACGAGCAGTACTTC
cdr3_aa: CASSIRGEPYEQYF

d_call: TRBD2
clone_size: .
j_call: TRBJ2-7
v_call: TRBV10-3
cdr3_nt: TGTGCCATCAGTGAGTCAGGGACTAGCGGGAGGGCCGATGAGCAGTACTTC
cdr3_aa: CAISESGTSGRADEQYF

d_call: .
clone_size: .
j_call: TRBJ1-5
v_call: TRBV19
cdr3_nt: TGTGCCAGTAGTGATATCAAGGGGCCGGAGCCCCAGCATTTT
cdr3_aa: CASSDIKGPEPQHF

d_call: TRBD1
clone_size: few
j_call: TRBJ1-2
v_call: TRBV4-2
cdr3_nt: TGTGCCAGCAGCCAAGCGGGACAGGACTATGGCTACACCTTC
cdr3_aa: CASSQAGQDYGYTF

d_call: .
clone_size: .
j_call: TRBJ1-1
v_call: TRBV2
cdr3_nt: TGTGCCAGCAGTGAACCGGACAGTTTCCGCTCAAACGCTGAAGCTTTCTTT
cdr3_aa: CASSEPDSFRSNAEAFF

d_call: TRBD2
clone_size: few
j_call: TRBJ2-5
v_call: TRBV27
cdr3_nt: TGTGCCAGCAGTATTACTAGCGGGAGGGGGTTAGAGACCCAGTACTTC
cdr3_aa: CASSITSGRGLETQYF

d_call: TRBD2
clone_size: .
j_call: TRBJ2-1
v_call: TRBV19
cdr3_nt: TGTGCCAGTAGTGGACGACTAGCGGGAAAGAATGAGCAGTTCTTC
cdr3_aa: CASSGRLAGKNEQFF

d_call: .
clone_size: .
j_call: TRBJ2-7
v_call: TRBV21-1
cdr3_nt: TGTGCCAGCAGCAAAAGCAACGGGACAGGGGGCACCGTCGAGGAGCAGTACTTC
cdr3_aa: CASSKSNGTGGTVEEQYF

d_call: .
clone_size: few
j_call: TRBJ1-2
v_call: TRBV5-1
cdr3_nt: TGCGCCAGCAGTCGGGACACCGCTAACTATGGCTACACCTTC
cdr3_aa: CASSRDTANYGYTF

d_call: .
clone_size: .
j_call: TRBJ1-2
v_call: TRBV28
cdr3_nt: TGTGCCAGCAGTTATTCGGAGATCTACTCCATCTTAAACGGCTACACCTTC
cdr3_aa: CASSYSEIYSILNGYTF

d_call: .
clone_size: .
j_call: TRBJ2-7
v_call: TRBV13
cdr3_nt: TGTGCCAGCAGTTCCGTCCTGGACGGGGACGAGCAGTACTTC
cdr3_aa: CASSSVLDGDEQYF

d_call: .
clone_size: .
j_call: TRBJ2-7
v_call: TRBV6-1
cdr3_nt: TGTGCCAGCAGTGAAGAGCTTTTGGGGCCGGCGAATCGGTACGAGCAGTACTTC
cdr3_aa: CASSEELLGPANRYEQYF

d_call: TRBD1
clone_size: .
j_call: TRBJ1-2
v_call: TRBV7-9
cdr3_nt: TGTGCCAGCAGCTTAGACAGGGGCTATGGCTACACCTTC
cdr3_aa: CASSLDRGYGYTF

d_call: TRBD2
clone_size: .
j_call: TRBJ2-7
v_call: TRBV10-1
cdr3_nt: TGCGCCAGCAGTCTGACTAGCGGGACCGAGCAGTACTTC
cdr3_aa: CASSLTSGTEQYF

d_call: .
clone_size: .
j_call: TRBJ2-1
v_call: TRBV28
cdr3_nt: TGTGCCAGCAGGAAGAGCGGGCAAAATGAGCAGTTCTTC
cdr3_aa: CASRKSGQNEQFF

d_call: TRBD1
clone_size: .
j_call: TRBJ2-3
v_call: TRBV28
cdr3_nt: TGTGCCGGCCGGGACAGGGACACAGATACGCAGTATTTT
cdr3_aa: CAGRDRDTDTQYF

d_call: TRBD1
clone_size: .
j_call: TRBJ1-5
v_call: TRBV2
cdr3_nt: TGTGCCAGCAGTGCCGGGACAGGCCAAGGAAATCAGCCCCAGCATTTT
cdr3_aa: CASSAGTGQGNQPQHF